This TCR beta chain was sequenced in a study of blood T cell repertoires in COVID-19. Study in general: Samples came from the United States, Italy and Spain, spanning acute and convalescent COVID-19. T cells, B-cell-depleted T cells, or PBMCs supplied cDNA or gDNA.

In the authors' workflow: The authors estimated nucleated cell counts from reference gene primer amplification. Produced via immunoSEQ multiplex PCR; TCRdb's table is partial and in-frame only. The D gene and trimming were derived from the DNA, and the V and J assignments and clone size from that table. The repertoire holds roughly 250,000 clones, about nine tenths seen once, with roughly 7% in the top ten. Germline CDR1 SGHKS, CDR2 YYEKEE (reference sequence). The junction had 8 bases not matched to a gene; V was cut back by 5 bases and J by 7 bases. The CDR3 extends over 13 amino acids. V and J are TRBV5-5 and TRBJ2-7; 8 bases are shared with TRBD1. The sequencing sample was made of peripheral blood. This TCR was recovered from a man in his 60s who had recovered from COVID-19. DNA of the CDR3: TGTGCCAGCAGTCCTCAGGGGGCTAGGGAGCAGTACGTC. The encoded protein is CASSPQGAREQYV.